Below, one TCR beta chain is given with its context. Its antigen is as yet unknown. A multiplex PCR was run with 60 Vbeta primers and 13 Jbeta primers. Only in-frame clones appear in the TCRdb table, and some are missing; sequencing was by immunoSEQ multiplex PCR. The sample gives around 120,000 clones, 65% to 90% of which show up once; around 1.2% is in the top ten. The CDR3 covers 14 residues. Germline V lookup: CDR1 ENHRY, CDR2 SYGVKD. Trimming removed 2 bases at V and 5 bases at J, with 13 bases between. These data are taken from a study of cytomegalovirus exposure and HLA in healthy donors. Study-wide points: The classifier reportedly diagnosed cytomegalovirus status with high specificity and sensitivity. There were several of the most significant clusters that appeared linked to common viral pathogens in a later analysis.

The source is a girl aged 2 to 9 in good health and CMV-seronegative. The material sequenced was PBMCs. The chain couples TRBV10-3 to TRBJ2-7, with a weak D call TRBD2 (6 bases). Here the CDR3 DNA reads TGTGCCATCAGTGAGGGAGGGGAAGGCGACGAGCAGTACTTC. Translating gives CAISEGGEGDEQYF.